Following are 8 T cell receptor beta chains from one sample sequenced in a study of beta chain features in type 1 diabetes. Expressed TCRB transcripts were sequenced because the isolated RNA had all been reverse transcribed beforehand. The assay was immunoSEQ multiplex PCR, and TCRdb's table has in-frame clones only and misses some. Here the sample spans a few hundred thousand clones, about a fifth being singletons. Their target antigens are unknown. Broader study findings: A moderate, significant TCRB CDR3 shortening appeared in type 1 diabetes across four CD4+ subsets.

What was sequenced was naive CD4+ T cells from blood. Receptors originate from a woman in her thirties or forties with type 1 diabetes.

This clone turned up a few times. The gene calls are TRBV5-4 and TRBJ2-5, with D possibly TRBD2 on 5 matching bases. The CDR3 covers 18 residues. Trimming took off 4 bases at V and 5 bases at J, with 27 bases between the two ends. Germline-derived CDR1 and CDR2 are SGHNT and YYREEE (reference sequence). DNA for the CDR3: TGTGCCAGCAGCGCTGGCCCGCCACCGGGCCGGAGGTCGGAGACCCAGTACTTC. It is translated as CASSAGPPPGRRSETQYF.

This clone turned up a few times. The chain combines TRBV7-3 with TRBJ2-7; D possibly corresponds to TRBD2 (5 bases). Germline V gene lookup returns CDR1 SGHTA and CDR2 FQGTGA. This CDR3 is 15 amino acids long. With 2 bases removed from V and 0 bases from J, the gap between germline ends came to 11 bases. CDR3 loop: CASSLYRGSSYEQYF. The CDR3 DNA reads TGTGCCAGCAGCTTATATCGAGGGAGCTCCTACGAGCAGTACTTC. The full variable domain, with the rest looked up from reference TRBV7-3 and TRBJ2-7, is GAGVSQTPSNKVTEKGKYVELRCDPISGHTALYWYRQSLGQGPEFLIYFQGTGAADDSGLPNDRFFAVRPEGSVSTLKIQRTERGDSAVYLCASSLYRGSSYEQYFGPGTRLTVT.

The table lists this clone with a few counts. The gene calls are TRBV11-2 and TRBJ2-7, with 12 bases that match TRBD2. J was trimmed by 1 base and V by 0 bases; bases with no gene match: 4. This CDR3 is 17 amino acids long. In germline, CDR1 is SGHAT, CDR2 FQNNGV. Here the CDR3 DNA reads TGTGCCAGCAGCTTAGATCGGACTAGCGGGGCATCCTACGAGCAGTACTTC. This sequence encodes CASSLDRTSGASYEQYF. The whole variable domain, remainder taken from reference TRBV11-2 and TRBJ2-7, is EAGVAQSPRYKIIEKRQSVAFWCNPISGHATLYWYQQILGQGPKLLIQFQNNGVVDDSQLPKDRFSAERLKGVDSTLKIQPAKLEDSAVYLCASSLDRTSGASYEQYFGPGTRLTVT.

J is TRBJ1-1 and V is TRBV6-5; D possibly corresponds to TRBD1 (6 bases). Germline values: CDR1 MNHEY, CDR2 SVGAGI. The CDR3 consists of 12 residues. Trimming stripped 5 bases from V and 5 bases from J, with 9 bases between. The CDR3 protein is CASSPGETEAFF. The CDR3 nucleotides are TGTGCCAGCAGTCCAGGGGAAACTGAAGCTTTCTTT.

The chain couples TRBV30 to TRBJ1-5; TRBD1 agrees at 8 bases. Trimming at V came to 5 bases and at J to 0 bases, leaving 6 bases not matched to a gene. The germline V gene encodes CDR1 GTSNPN and CDR2 SVGIG (reference sequence). The CDR3 consists of 15 residues. The CDR3 is CAWAITGGSNQPQHF. The CDR3 coding sequence is TGTGCCTGGGCTATCACAGGGGGTAGCAATCAGCCCCAGCATTTT.

This clone has only a few counts. The rearrangement uses TRBV27 and TRBJ2-5; TRBD1 aligns across 11 bases. The CDR3 sequence is 14 residues long. Per germline, CDR1 MNHEY and CDR2 SMNVEV (reference sequence). Trimming cost V 6 bases and J 5 bases; bases outside gene matches: 5. The CDR3: CASSRTGGTETQYF. The CDR3 DNA reads as TGTGCCAGCAGCAGGACAGGGGGCACGGAGACCCAGTACTTC.

The J gene is TRBJ2-1, the V gene TRBV5-4; D may be TRBD1 (5 bases). V was shortened by 4 bases and J by 0 bases, with 11 bases between the two germline ends. The CDR3 contains 15 residues. Per germline, CDR1 SGHNT and CDR2 YYREEE (reference sequence). The CDR3 DNA reads TGTGCCAGCAGCCTCCAGGGTACCTCCTACAATGAGCAGTTCTTC. It encodes CASSLQGTSYNEQFF.

The chain employs TRBV7-2 and TRBJ2-1; D gene unclear. The CDR3 runs to 16 residues. CDR1 and CDR2 (germline): SGHTA, FQGNSA. Trimming shortened V by 1 base and J by 6 bases, and 16 bases separated the two germline ends. The CDR3, as DNA: TGTGCCAGCAGCTTAGTACATGGCATAAACACCAATGAGCAGTTCTTC. Translation gives CASSLVHGINTNEQFF. The full variable domain, rest sourced from reference TRBV7-2 and TRBJ2-1, is GAGVSQSPSNKVTEKGKDVELRCDPISGHTALYWYRQSLGQGLEFLIYFQGNSAPDKSGLPSDRFSAERTGGSVSTLTIQRTQQEDSAVYLCASSLVHGINTNEQFFGPGTRLTVL.